The TCR beta chain described here comes from a study of T cell repertoires in cytomegalovirus infection. Study summary: It was the public TCR beta signatures that indicated both CMV infection and matching HLA type. Study conclusions and caveats: In two of eight donors, the top clonotype was HLA-C-restricted CMV-specific. Public TCR beta family frequency separated CMV-and-HLA carriers, including in an independent cohort.

Germline CDR1 and CDR2: LGHNA and YSLEER. Trimming took 0 bases from V and 2 from J, leaving 13 bases between them. This CDR3 has 16 amino acids. TCRdb ran MiXCR on the reads and lists one entry per CDR3 protein. Of about 240,000 distinct CDR3 sequences in the sample, 6.5% were seen once. In the case of this clonotype: Its specificity is unknown.

This receptor was identified in a human donor in good health (CMV status not recorded). Some clones in this sample may be carry-over from other donors' samples. Sequencing input: PBMCs. This chain joins TRBV4-3 and TRBJ1-2, with D hard to call. The CDR3 protein is CASSQDERQTNYGYTF. The DNA for the CDR3 is TGCGCCAGCAGCCAAGATGAACGTCAGACGAACTATGGCTACACCTTC.